The clone carrying this T cell receptor (beta chain) was seen repeatedly, ten times or more. Antigen unknown. They built TCR cDNA with 5'RACE template switching, a step that put in a universal primer site and UMIs. TCRdb ran MiXCR on the 5' RACE reads and lists one entry per CDR3 protein. The table includes a few hundred thousand distinct CDR3 sequences, approximately 6% detected once. The record originates from a study of T cells after yellow fever vaccination. Whole-study results and caveats: Abundant clonotypes from the bulk population could get into FACS-sorted repertoires as contaminants. Shared CD4/CD8 clonotypes were a small share, likely from convergent recombination.

This specimen was PBMCs, taken 5 days after the yellow fever booster vaccination. This sequence was found in a young man who received the YFV17D yellow fever vaccine.

CDR3 amino acids: CSIGTGTASEQYF. CDR3 bases: TGCAGCATCGGGACAGGGACGGCCTCCGAGCAGTACTTC. V is TRBV29-1 and J is TRBJ2-7, with 9 bases identical to TRBD1. Germline CDR1 SQVTM, CDR2 ANQGSEA. After removal of 8 bases from V and 6 bases from J, the junction contained 11 bases not matched to a gene. This CDR3 is 13 amino acids long.